This T cell receptor (beta chain) was captured by sequencing in a study of identical twins. In germline, CDR1 is SNHLY, CDR2 FYNNEI. This CDR3 is 17 amino acids long. Via MiXCR, TCRdb re-called the 5' RACE reads, giving one row per CDR3 protein. In the table there are 1.5 million to 2 million distinct CDR3 sequences, roughly 35% of which are singletons. Points on this clonotype: Its antigen is unknown.

Study results and limitations: Not following the same donors, the study drew its conclusions from cross-sectional statistical analysis.

This chain connects TRBV2 to TRBJ2-4; TRBD2 matches at 13 bases. Gene TRBJ2-5 matches the end of the DNA better, so the J call may be wrong. Input material: cord blood. The receptor's source is a newborn girl in good health. The CDR3 reads CASSPTSGGEYGETQYF. The CDR3 DNA follows: TGTGCCAGCAGTCCCACTAGCGGGGGGGAGTATGGAGAGACCCAGTACTTC.